These T cell receptor beta chains were read from a single sample in a study of glioma-infiltrating T cells after dendritic cell vaccination. The table came from immunoSEQ multiplex PCR; TCRdb's copy has only in-frame clones and leaves some out. The top ten hold about two fifths of the sample, which has around 10,000 clones, roughly 86% seen once. The material was blood, obtained after dendritic cell vaccination. All receptors come from a human donor with glioblastoma. Both conserved end residues are part of each CDR3. Fields, in order: V gene, J gene, clone size, D gene, CDR3 protein, CDR3 DNA. A D gene is named only where the DNA matches it firmly. Some rows have no size entry. The others give once, few or many, or a class for an expanded clone.

v_call: TRBV6-1
j_call: TRBJ2-1
clone_size: NA
d_call: NA
cdr3_aa: CASSGYGILNEQFF
cdr3_nt: TGTGCCAGCAGCGGCTACGGGATTTTGAATGAGCAGTTCTTC

v_call: TRBV5-5
j_call: TRBJ2-7
clone_size: NA
d_call: TRBD1
cdr3_aa: CASSAGTGSYEQYF
cdr3_nt: TGTGCCAGCAGCGCCGGGACAGGTTCCTACGAGCAGTACTTC

v_call: TRBV5-1
j_call: TRBJ2-7
clone_size: NA
d_call: NA
cdr3_aa: CASSLTGIGPYEQYF
cdr3_nt: TGCGCCAGCAGCTTGACAGGGATCGGGCCCTACGAGCAGTACTTC

v_call: TRBV2
j_call: TRBJ2-1
clone_size: once
d_call: TRBD2
cdr3_aa: CASSEGLAGYNEQFF
cdr3_nt: TGTGCCAGCAGTGAGGGACTAGCGGGCTACAATGAGCAGTTCTTC

v_call: TRBV19
j_call: TRBJ1-5
clone_size: NA
d_call: TRBD1
cdr3_aa: CASSVDRSNQPQHF
cdr3_nt: TGTGCCAGTAGTGTGGACAGGTCCAATCAGCCCCAGCATTTT

v_call: TRBV6-1
j_call: TRBJ1-1
clone_size: NA
d_call: TRBD1
cdr3_aa: CASNSGGLNTEAFF
cdr3_nt: TGTGCCAGCAACTCAGGGGGCTTGAACACTGAAGCTTTCTTT

v_call: TRBV15
j_call: TRBJ2-5
clone_size: NA
d_call: NA
cdr3_aa: CATSRGGGETQYF
cdr3_nt: TGTGCCACCAGCAGAGGGGGAGGAGAGACCCAGTACTTC

v_call: TRBV9
j_call: TRBJ1-1
clone_size: NA
d_call: TRBD1
cdr3_aa: CASSAIIRTGVATEAFF
cdr3_nt: TGTGCCAGCAGCGCAATCATACGGACAGGGGTTGCCACTGAAGCTTTCTTT

v_call: TRBV7-2
j_call: TRBJ2-4
clone_size: NA
d_call: NA
cdr3_aa: CASSLGGGWGQGKNIQYF
cdr3_nt: TGTGCCAGCAGCTTAGGTGGGGGATGGGGGCAAGGCAAAAACATTCAGTACTTC

v_call: TRBV5-1
j_call: TRBJ1-5
clone_size: NA
d_call: TRBD1
cdr3_aa: CASSTEGGAQPQHF
cdr3_nt: TGCGCCAGCAGCACGGAAGGGGGCGCACAGCCCCAGCATTTT

v_call: TRBV6-5
j_call: TRBJ1-2
clone_size: NA
d_call: NA
cdr3_aa: CASSALQANYGYTF
cdr3_nt: TGTGCCAGCAGTGCCTTACAGGCGAACTATGGCTACACCTTC

v_call: TRBV27
j_call: TRBJ2-7
clone_size: NA
d_call: TRBD2
cdr3_aa: CASSLSGTSGNYEQYF
cdr3_nt: TGTGCCAGCAGTTTATCTGGGACTAGCGGAAACTACGAGCAGTACTTC

v_call: TRBV2
j_call: TRBJ1-5
clone_size: medium-sized
d_call: TRBD1
cdr3_aa: CASSTTGKGSQPQHF
cdr3_nt: TGTGCCAGCAGTACGACAGGGAAAGGAAGTCAGCCCCAGCATTTT

v_call: TRBV7-9
j_call: TRBJ1-3
clone_size: NA
d_call: NA
cdr3_aa: CASRTAPGNTIYF
cdr3_nt: TGTGCCAGCAGGACAGCGCCTGGAAACACCATATATTTT

v_call: TRBV5-8
j_call: TRBJ2-7
clone_size: NA
d_call: NA
cdr3_aa: CASSSRQVRERAPFHEQYF
cdr3_nt: TGTGCCAGCAGCTCACGACAGGTACGAGAGAGGGCCCCCTTCCACGAGCAGTACTTC

v_call: TRBV28
j_call: TRBJ2-5
clone_size: once
d_call: TRBD2
cdr3_aa: CASSLRLAGDQETQYF
cdr3_nt: TGTGCCAGCAGTCTCAGACTAGCGGGGGATCAAGAGACCCAGTACTTC

v_call: TRBV4-2
j_call: TRBJ2-2
clone_size: NA
d_call: TRBD1
cdr3_aa: CASSQGTGVGTGELFF
cdr3_nt: TGTGCCAGCAGCCAGGGGACAGGGGTGGGCACCGGGGAGCTGTTTTTT

v_call: TRBV4-1
j_call: TRBJ2-5
clone_size: NA
d_call: NA
cdr3_aa: CASSKLAPGETQYF
cdr3_nt: TGCGCCAGCAGCAAGCTAGCGCCGGGAGAGACCCAGTACTTC

v_call: TRBV7-2
j_call: TRBJ1-6
clone_size: NA
d_call: NA
cdr3_aa: CASKSRGSPLHF
cdr3_nt: TGTGCCAGCAAGTCCAGGGGCTCCCCCCTCCACTTT

v_call: TRBV7-2
j_call: TRBJ1-2
clone_size: NA
d_call: TRBD1
cdr3_aa: CASSPDRNYGYTF
cdr3_nt: TGTGCCAGCAGCCCGGACAGGAACTATGGCTACACCTTC

v_call: TRBV9
j_call: TRBJ2-5
clone_size: once
d_call: TRBD2
cdr3_aa: CASSVPEREGQETQYF
cdr3_nt: TGTGCCAGCAGCGTCCCAGAGCGGGAGGGTCAAGAGACCCAGTACTTC

v_call: TRBV14
j_call: TRBJ2-7
clone_size: NA
d_call: NA
cdr3_aa: CASSQVGSNYEQYF
cdr3_nt: TGTGCCAGCAGCCAAGTGGGCAGTAACTACGAGCAGTACTTC

v_call: TRBV28
j_call: TRBJ1-4
clone_size: NA
d_call: NA
cdr3_aa: CASSLTAHLGSEKLFF
cdr3_nt: TGTGCCAGCAGTTTGACGGCCCACCTTGGGAGTGAAAAACTGTTTTTT

v_call: TRBV11-2
j_call: TRBJ2-3
clone_size: few
d_call: TRBD2
cdr3_aa: CASRSIGGRILGTDTQYF
cdr3_nt: TGTGCCAGCAGGTCCATCGGGGGGAGGATCCTTGGCACAGATACGCAGTATTTT

v_call: TRBV10-3
j_call: TRBJ1-2
clone_size: NA
d_call: NA
cdr3_aa: CAISESSQFYGYTF
cdr3_nt: TGTGCCATCAGTGAGTCGTCACAGTTTTATGGCTACACCTTC

v_call: TRBV6-5
j_call: TRBJ2-3
clone_size: NA
d_call: NA
cdr3_aa: CASSYSPYTDTQYF
cdr3_nt: TGTGCCAGCAGTTACTCGCCCTATACAGATACGCAGTATTTT

v_call: TRBV19
j_call: TRBJ2-2
clone_size: once
d_call: NA
cdr3_aa: CASSFLGRAGELFF
cdr3_nt: TGTGCCAGTAGTTTCCTAGGTCGGGCCGGGGAGCTGTTTTTT

v_call: TRBV2
j_call: TRBJ2-2
clone_size: NA
d_call: TRBD2
cdr3_aa: CASSVGRAGELFF
cdr3_nt: TGTGCCAGCAGTGTTGGGAGGGCCGGGGAGCTGTTTTTT

v_call: TRBV14
j_call: TRBJ2-3
clone_size: once
d_call: TRBD1
cdr3_aa: CASSQRMRTGVTDTQYF
cdr3_nt: TGTGCCAGCAGCCAGAGGATGAGGACAGGGGTCACAGATACGCAGTATTTT

v_call: TRBV11-3
j_call: TRBJ2-2
clone_size: NA
d_call: TRBD2
cdr3_aa: CASSLAAAGGTGELFF
cdr3_nt: TGTGCCAGCAGCTTAGCGGCAGCGGGAGGTACCGGGGAGCTGTTTTTT

v_call: TRBV7-3
j_call: TRBJ2-2
clone_size: NA
d_call: NA
cdr3_aa: CASSLNLGTGELFF
cdr3_nt: TGTGCCAGCAGCTTAAACCTAGGAACCGGGGAGCTGTTTTTT

v_call: TRBV7-9
j_call: TRBJ2-1
clone_size: medium-sized
d_call: TRBD2
cdr3_aa: CASTPSGNPRDEQFF
cdr3_nt: TGTGCCAGCACCCCTAGCGGGAACCCACGGGATGAGCAGTTCTTC

v_call: TRBV7-6
j_call: TRBJ2-7
clone_size: NA
d_call: NA
cdr3_aa: CASSLSLTASPYEQYF
cdr3_nt: TGTGCCAGCAGCTTAAGTTTGACAGCTAGTCCCTACGAGCAGTACTTC

v_call: TRBV19
j_call: TRBJ2-1
clone_size: NA
d_call: TRBD1
cdr3_aa: CASSIIGQGGEQGQFF
cdr3_nt: TGTGCCAGTAGTATAATTGGACAGGGAGGCGAGCAGGGGCAGTTCTTC

v_call: TRBV5-1
j_call: TRBJ1-1
clone_size: NA
d_call: TRBD1
cdr3_aa: CASSWTGGAEAFF
cdr3_nt: TGCGCCAGCAGCTGGACAGGTGGTGCTGAAGCTTTCTTT

v_call: TRBV7-9
j_call: TRBJ1-4
clone_size: NA
d_call: NA
cdr3_aa: CASSLGGRTNKGKLFF
cdr3_nt: TGTGCCAGCAGCTTAGGGGGGCGGACGAATAAGGGAAAACTGTTTTTT

v_call: TRBV15
j_call: TRBJ2-5
clone_size: NA
d_call: NA
cdr3_aa: CATSRDSGRGQETQYF
cdr3_nt: TGTGCCACCAGCAGAGATTCAGGGCGGGGACAAGAGACCCAGTACTTC

v_call: TRBV5-4
j_call: TRBJ2-1
clone_size: NA
d_call: NA
cdr3_aa: CASSSGLSAPRDEQFF
cdr3_nt: TGTGCCAGCAGTTCAGGGTTATCAGCCCCCCGGGATGAGCAGTTCTTC

v_call: TRBV4-3
j_call: TRBJ2-3
clone_size: NA
d_call: NA
cdr3_aa: CASSQDGRNTQYF
cdr3_nt: TGCGCCAGCAGCCAAGATGGCAGGAATACGCAGTATTTT

v_call: TRBV6-5
j_call: TRBJ2-3
clone_size: NA
d_call: NA
cdr3_aa: CASARRELTDTQYF
cdr3_nt: TGTGCCAGCGCGCGCCGGGAGCTCACAGATACGCAGTATTTT

v_call: TRBV4-2
j_call: TRBJ2-4
clone_size: NA
d_call: NA
cdr3_aa: CASSPQPGELAKNIQYF
cdr3_nt: TGTGCCAGCAGCCCCCAGCCGGGAGAGCTAGCCAAAAACATTCAGTACTTC

v_call: TRBV6-1
j_call: TRBJ2-7
clone_size: NA
d_call: NA
cdr3_aa: CASRVTGEQYEQYF
cdr3_nt: TGTGCCAGCCGGGTGACGGGGGAACAATACGAGCAGTACTTC

v_call: TRBV11-3
j_call: TRBJ2-1
clone_size: once
d_call: NA
cdr3_aa: CASSLDRLRYNEQFF
cdr3_nt: TGTGCCAGCAGCTTAGATAGGTTGCGGTACAATGAGCAGTTCTTC

v_call: TRBV2
j_call: TRBJ2-2
clone_size: NA
d_call: NA
cdr3_aa: CASRQQAGELFF
cdr3_nt: TGTGCCAGCAGGCAACAGGCCGGGGAGCTGTTTTTT

v_call: TRBV27
j_call: TRBJ2-7
clone_size: NA
d_call: NA
cdr3_aa: CATLTRGSPYEQYF
cdr3_nt: TGTGCCACCTTAACCCGGGGTTCCCCCTACGAGCAGTACTTC

v_call: TRBV27
j_call: TRBJ1-1
clone_size: NA
d_call: NA
cdr3_aa: CASSWALNTEAFF
cdr3_nt: TGTGCCAGCAGTTGGGCTCTGAACACTGAAGCTTTCTTT

v_call: TRBV5-4
j_call: TRBJ1-3
clone_size: NA
d_call: NA
cdr3_aa: CASSLRGQSGNTIYF
cdr3_nt: TGTGCCAGCAGCTTACGGGGTCAATCTGGAAACACCATATATTTT

v_call: TRBV27
j_call: TRBJ2-7
clone_size: NA
d_call: TRBD2
cdr3_aa: CASSIDGGRAYNEQYF
cdr3_nt: TGTGCCAGCAGTATCGACGGCGGGAGGGCCTACAACGAGCAGTACTTC

v_call: TRBV6-1
j_call: TRBJ2-7
clone_size: NA
d_call: NA
cdr3_aa: CASSDGTLSHEQYF
cdr3_nt: TGTGCCAGCAGTGACGGGACACTATCCCACGAGCAGTACTTC

v_call: TRBV19
j_call: TRBJ2-4
clone_size: NA
d_call: TRBD2
cdr3_aa: CASSRGGKNIQYF
cdr3_nt: TGTGCCAGTAGTCGGGGGGGAAAAAACATTCAGTACTTC

v_call: TRBV27
j_call: TRBJ1-2
clone_size: NA
d_call: NA
cdr3_aa: CASSLYPGIYGYTF
cdr3_nt: TGTGCCAGCAGTTTATATCCGGGGATATATGGCTACACCTTC

v_call: TRBV11-2
j_call: TRBJ1-2
clone_size: NA
d_call: TRBD1
cdr3_aa: CASSPWLQGEGGYTF
cdr3_nt: TGTGCCAGCAGCCCATGGTTGCAGGGGGAAGGTGGCTACACCTTC